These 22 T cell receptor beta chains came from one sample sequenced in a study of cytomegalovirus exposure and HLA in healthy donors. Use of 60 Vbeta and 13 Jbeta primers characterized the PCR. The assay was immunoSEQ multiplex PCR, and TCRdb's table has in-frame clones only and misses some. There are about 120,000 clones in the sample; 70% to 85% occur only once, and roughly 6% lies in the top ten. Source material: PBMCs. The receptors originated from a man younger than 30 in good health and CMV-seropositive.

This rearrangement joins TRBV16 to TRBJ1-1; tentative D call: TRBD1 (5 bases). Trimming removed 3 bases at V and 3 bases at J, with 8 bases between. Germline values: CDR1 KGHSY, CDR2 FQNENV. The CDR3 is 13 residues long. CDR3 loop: CASSHSRDTEAFF. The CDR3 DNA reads TGTGCCAGCAGCCATTCCAGGGACACTGAAGCTTTCTTT.

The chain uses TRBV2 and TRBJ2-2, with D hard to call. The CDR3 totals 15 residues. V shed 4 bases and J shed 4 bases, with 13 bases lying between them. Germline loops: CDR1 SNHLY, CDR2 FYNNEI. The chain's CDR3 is CASSVGDGFTGELFF. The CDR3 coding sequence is TGTGCCAGCAGTGTCGGAGACGGCTTCACCGGGGAGCTGTTTTTT.

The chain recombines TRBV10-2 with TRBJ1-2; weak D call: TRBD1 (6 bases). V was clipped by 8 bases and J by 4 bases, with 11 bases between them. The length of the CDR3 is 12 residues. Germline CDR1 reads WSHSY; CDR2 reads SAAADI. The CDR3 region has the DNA TGCGCCAGCCAAAAGGACAGCTATGGCTACACCTTC. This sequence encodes CASQKDSYGYTF.

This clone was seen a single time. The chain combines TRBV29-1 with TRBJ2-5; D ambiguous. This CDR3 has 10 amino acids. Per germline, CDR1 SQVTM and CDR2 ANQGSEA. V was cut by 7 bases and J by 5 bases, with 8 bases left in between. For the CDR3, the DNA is TGCAGCGCCGTCGGGGAGACCCAGTACTTC. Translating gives CSAVGETQYF.

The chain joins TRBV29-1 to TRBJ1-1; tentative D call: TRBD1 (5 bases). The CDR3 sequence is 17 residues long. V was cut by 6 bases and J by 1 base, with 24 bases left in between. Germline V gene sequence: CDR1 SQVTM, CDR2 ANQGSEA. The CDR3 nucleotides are TGCAGCGTGTCCTCTCCCGGGACTGCCTTCAGGAACACTGAAGCTTTCTTT. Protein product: CSVSSPGTAFRNTEAFF. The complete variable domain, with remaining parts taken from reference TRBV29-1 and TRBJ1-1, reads SAVISQKPSRDICQRGTSLTIQCQVDSQVTMMFWYRQQPGQSLTLIATANQGSEATYESGFVIDKFPISRPNLTFSTLTVSNMSPEDSSIYLCSVSSPGTAFRNTEAFFGQGTRLTVV.

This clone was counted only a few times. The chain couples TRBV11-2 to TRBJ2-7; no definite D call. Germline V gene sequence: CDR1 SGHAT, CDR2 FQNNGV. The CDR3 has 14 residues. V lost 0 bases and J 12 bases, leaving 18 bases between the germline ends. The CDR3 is CASSLDVATHKVYF. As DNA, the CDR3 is TGTGCCAGCAGCTTAGATGTCGCGACACATAAGGTGTACTTC.

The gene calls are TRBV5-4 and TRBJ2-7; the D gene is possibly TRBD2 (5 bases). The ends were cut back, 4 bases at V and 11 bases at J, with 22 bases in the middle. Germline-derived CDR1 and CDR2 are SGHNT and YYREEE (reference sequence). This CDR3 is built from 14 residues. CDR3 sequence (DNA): TGTGCCAGCAGCGAGAAGTCCGCGACGAGGGTGAAGTACTTC. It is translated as CASSEKSATRVKYF.

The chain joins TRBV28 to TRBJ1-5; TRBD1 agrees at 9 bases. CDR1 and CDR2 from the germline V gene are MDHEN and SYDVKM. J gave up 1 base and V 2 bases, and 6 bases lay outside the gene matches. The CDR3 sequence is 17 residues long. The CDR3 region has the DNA TGTGCCAGCAGTTTACGACAGGGGGTACTAAGCAATCAGCCCCAGCATTTT. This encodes CASSLRQGVLSNQPQHF.

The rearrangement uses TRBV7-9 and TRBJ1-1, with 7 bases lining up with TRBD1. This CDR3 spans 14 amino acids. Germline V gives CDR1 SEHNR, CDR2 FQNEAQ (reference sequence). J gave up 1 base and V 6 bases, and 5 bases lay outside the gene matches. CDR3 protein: CASSRGQTNTEAFF. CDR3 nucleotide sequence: TGTGCCAGCAGTAGGGGACAGACGAACACTGAAGCTTTCTTT.

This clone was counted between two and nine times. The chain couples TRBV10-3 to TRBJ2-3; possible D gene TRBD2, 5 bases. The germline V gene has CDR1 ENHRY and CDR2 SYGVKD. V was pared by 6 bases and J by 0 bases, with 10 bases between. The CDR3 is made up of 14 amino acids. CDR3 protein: CAIRGAFSTDTQYF. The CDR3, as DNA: TGTGCCATCAGGGGAGCTTTTAGCACAGATACGCAGTATTTT.

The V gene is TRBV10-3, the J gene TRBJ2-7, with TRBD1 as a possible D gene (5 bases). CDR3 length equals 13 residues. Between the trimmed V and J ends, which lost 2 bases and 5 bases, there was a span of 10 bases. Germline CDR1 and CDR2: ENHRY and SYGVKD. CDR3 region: CAISEIGADEQYF. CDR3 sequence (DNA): TGTGCCATCAGTGAGATTGGGGCGGACGAGCAGTACTTC.

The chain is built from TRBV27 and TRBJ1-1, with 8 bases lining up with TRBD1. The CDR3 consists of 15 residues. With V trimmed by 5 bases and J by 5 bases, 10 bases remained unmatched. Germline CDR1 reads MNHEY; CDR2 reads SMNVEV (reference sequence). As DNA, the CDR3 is TGTGCCAGCAGTGCCGCAGGGGGCGCTGGGACTGAAGCTTTCTTT. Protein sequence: CASSAAGGAGTEAFF.

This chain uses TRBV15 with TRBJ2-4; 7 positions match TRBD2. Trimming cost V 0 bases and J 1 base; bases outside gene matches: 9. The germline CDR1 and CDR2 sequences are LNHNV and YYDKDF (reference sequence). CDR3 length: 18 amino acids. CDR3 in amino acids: CATSRDLAGEGAKNIQYF. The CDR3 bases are TGTGCCACCAGCAGAGATCTTGCGGGAGAGGGGGCCAAAAACATTCAGTACTTC.

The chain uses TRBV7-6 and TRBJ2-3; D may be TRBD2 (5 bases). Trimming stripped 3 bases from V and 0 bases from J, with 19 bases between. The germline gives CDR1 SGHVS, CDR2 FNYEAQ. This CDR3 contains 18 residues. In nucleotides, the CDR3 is TGTGCCAGCAGCTTGGAAAAGGGAGCATGGGCTAGCACAGATACGCAGTATTTT. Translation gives CASSLEKGAWASTDTQYF.

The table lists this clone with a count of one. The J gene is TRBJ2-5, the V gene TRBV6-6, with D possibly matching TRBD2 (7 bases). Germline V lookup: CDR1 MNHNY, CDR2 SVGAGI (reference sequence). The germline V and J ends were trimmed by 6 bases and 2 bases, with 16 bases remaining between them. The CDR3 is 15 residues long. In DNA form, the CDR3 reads TGTGCCAGCAGATTAAACGCGGGGGCACAAGAGACCCAGTACTTC. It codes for CASRLNAGAQETQYF.

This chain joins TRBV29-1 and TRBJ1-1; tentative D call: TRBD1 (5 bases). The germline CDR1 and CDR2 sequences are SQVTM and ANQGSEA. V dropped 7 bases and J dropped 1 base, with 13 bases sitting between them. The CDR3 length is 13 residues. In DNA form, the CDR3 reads TGCAGCGCCCAAACGGGGGGGAACACTGAAGCTTTCTTT. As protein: CSAQTGGNTEAFF.

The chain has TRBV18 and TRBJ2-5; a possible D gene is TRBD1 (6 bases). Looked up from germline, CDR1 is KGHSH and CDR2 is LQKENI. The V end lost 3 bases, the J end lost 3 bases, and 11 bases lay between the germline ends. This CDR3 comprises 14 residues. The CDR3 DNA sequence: TGTGCCAGCTCACCCCTCTCAGGGGAAGAGACCCAGTACTTC. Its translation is CASSPLSGEETQYF.

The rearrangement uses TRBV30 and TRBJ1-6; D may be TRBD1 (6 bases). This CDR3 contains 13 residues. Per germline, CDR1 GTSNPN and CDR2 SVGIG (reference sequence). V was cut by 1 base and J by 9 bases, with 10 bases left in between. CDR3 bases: TGTGCCTGGAGTGCAAAGACAGGTTCACCCCTCCACTTT. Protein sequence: CAWSAKTGSPLHF. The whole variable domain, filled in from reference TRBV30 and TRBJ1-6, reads SQTIHQWPATLVQPVGSPLSLECTVEGTSNPNLYWYRQAAGRGLQLLFYSVGIGQISSEVPQNLSASRPQDRQFILSSKKLLLSDSGFYLCAWSAKTGSPLHFGNGTRLTVT.

The CDR3 coding sequence is TGTGCCAGTTGGGACAGGGTTAACTATGGCTACACCTTC. Translated: CASWDRVNYGYTF. The rearrangement uses TRBV27 and TRBJ1-2; 9 bases match TRBD1. The CDR3 is made up of 13 amino acids. Trimming cost V 9 bases and J 1 base; bases outside gene matches: 3. Germline values: CDR1 MNHEY, CDR2 SMNVEV (reference sequence).

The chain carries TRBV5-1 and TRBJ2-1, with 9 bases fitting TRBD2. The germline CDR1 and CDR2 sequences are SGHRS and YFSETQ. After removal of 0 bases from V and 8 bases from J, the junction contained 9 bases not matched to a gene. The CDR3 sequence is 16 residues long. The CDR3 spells CASSLASGGGAHEQFF. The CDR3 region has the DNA TGCGCCAGCAGCTTGGCGAGCGGCGGGGGGGCACATGAGCAGTTCTTC.

The CDR3 is CACRKGDRANTGELFF. For the CDR3, the DNA is TGTGCCTGTCGTAAGGGTGACAGAGCTAACACCGGGGAGCTGTTTTTT. V and J are TRBV2 and TRBJ2-2; D is possibly TRBD1 (5 bases). The CDR3 has 16 residues. Trimming shortened V by 11 bases and J by 2 bases, and 21 bases separated the two germline ends. Germline V lookup: CDR1 SNHLY, CDR2 FYNNEI.

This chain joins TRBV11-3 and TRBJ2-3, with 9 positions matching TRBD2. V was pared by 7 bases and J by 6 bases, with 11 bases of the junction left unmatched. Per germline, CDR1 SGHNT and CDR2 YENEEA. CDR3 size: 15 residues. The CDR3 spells CASTLAGRGGDTQYF. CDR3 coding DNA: TGTGCCAGCACGCTAGCGGGAAGGGGGGGGGATACGCAGTATTTT.